This T cell receptor (beta chain) was recorded in a study of cytomegalovirus exposure and HLA in healthy donors. The junction had 11 bases not matched to a gene; V was cut back by 3 bases and J by 8 bases. The CDR3 runs 15 residues. Germline V CDR1 and CDR2: SGHKS, YYEKEE (reference sequence). A word on this clone: The antigen is not known.

The primer mix had 60 Vbeta and 13 Jbeta primers. Method: immunoSEQ multiplex PCR; TCRdb's copy keeps in-frame clones and lacks some. The sample holds some 220,000 clones, about 89% seen once. General study findings and limits: Published work reported that the classifier diagnosed cytomegalovirus status with high specificity and sensitivity. There were some public TCRs occurring in many donors, but most TCR sequences were rare. The study had only CMV serostatus as immune exposure information. Researchers reportedly found TCR beta sequences accurately predicted most subjects' HLA-A and HLA-B alleles.

This sequence originates from a young woman in good health and CMV-seronegative. The V gene is TRBV5-5, the J gene TRBJ2-1; TRBD2 agrees at 7 bases. Specimen: PBMCs. The CDR3 region has the DNA TGTGCCAGCAGCTCTGCTGGCGGGAGAATGGATGAGCAGTTCTTC. Translating gives CASSSAGGRMDEQFF.